These 24 T cell receptor beta chains were all obtained from the same sample, sequenced in a study of PD-L1 blockade in urothelial cancer. Specified time point: pretreatment peripheral blood. Data came from immunoSEQ multiplex PCR; TCRdb stores just in-frame clones and leaves some out. The sample holds around 130,000 clones, about 81% seen once. The sequencing here drew on PBMCs, taken around atezolizumab (anti-PD-L1) treatment. The origin of the receptors is a man between 50 and 59 years old with urothelial cancer.

This clone came up a few times. The chain joins TRBV6-1 to TRBJ1-2; 7 bases map to TRBD1. V gave up 2 bases and J gave up 8 bases; unmatched junction bases: 5. Germline V gene data show CDR1 as MNHNS and CDR2 as SASEGT. There are 13 residues in the CDR3. DNA for the CDR3: TGTGCCAGCAGTGAACAGGGGGTTTGGGGCTACACCTTC. Amino acid sequence: CASSEQGVWGYTF.

This clone was seen a single time. CDR3 DNA: TGTGCCAGCAGCGCAGGACTAGGTCCAAACATTCAGTACTTC. Amino acid sequence: CASSAGLGPNIQYF. This sequence joins TRBV7-2 and TRBJ2-4, with 7 nucleotides matching TRBD2. This CDR3 is built from 14 residues. Germline CDR1 reads SGHTA; CDR2 reads FQGNSA. V was pared by 5 bases and J by 6 bases, with 7 bases of the junction left unmatched.

The J gene is TRBJ1-4, the V gene TRBV6-1; TRBD1 matches at 7 bases. The J segment lost 12 bases and the V segment lost 8 bases, leaving 0 bases of the junction unmatched. Germline V gene data show CDR1 as MNHNS and CDR2 as SASEGT. CDR3 size: 9 residues. The CDR3 DNA is TGTGCCAGCGGACAGGAACTGTTTTTT. This translates into CASGQELFF.

The chain uses TRBV19 and TRBJ1-3, with 8 bases that match TRBD1. This CDR3 is built from 16 residues. Losses at the gene ends were 5 bases for V and 3 bases for J; bases not matched to a gene: 9. CDR1 LNHDA and CDR2 SQIVND come from the germline V gene (reference sequence). CDR3 protein: CASSATGGLGGNTIYF. In DNA form, the CDR3 reads TGTGCCAGTAGTGCCACAGGGGGATTAGGTGGAAACACCATATATTTT.

The rearrangement uses TRBV28 and TRBJ1-4, with TRBD1 matching over 9 bases. The CDR3 is made up of 13 amino acids. Germline V gene data show CDR1 as MDHEN and CDR2 as SYDVKM. V lost 5 bases to trimming and J lost 10 bases; unmatched junction nucleotides: 5. The DNA for the CDR3 is TGTGCCAGCAGTCGACAGGGGGTCGGAAAACTGTTTTTT. This gives the protein CASSRQGVGKLFF.

The rearrangement uses TRBV7-2 and TRBJ2-7, with 7 bases aligning to TRBD2. The junction had 18 bases not matched to a gene; V was cut back by 5 bases and J by 5 bases. Germline CDR1 reads SGHTA; CDR2 reads FQGNSA. The CDR3 runs 17 residues. The CDR3 here is CASSRAGGGGSRDEQYF. The CDR3 DNA sequence: TGTGCCAGCAGCCGAGCGGGTGGTGGCGGGAGTCGCGACGAGCAGTACTTC.

The chain joins TRBV19 to TRBJ1-5; tentatively, D is TRBD1 (6 bases). There are 14 residues in the CDR3. V was trimmed by 6 bases and J by 1 base, leaving 10 bases between them. Germline loops: CDR1 LNHDA, CDR2 SQIVND (reference sequence). CDR3 amino acids: CASRVQGSNQPQHF. The CDR3 DNA follows: TGTGCCAGTAGGGTCCAGGGGAGCAATCAGCCCCAGCATTTT.

CDR3: CASSRGLAGYNEQFF. The CDR3 DNA reads as TGTGCCAGCAGCCGAGGACTAGCGGGATACAATGAGCAGTTCTTC. The chain combines TRBV14 with TRBJ2-1; 12 bases align to TRBD2. The V gene's germline CDR1 is SGHDN and CDR2 FVKESK. The CDR3 extends over 15 amino acids. V lost 4 bases to trimming and J lost 4 bases; unmatched junction nucleotides: 2.

This rearrangement joins TRBV5-1 to TRBJ2-5; D not certain. This CDR3 is 14 amino acids long. Trimming pared 4 bases from V and 5 bases from J, leaving 15 bases between. The germline V gene has CDR1 SGHRS and CDR2 YFSETQ. DNA for the CDR3: TGCGCCAGCAGCCCTATGACTGCCGGGGAGACCCAGTACTTC. Protein: CASSPMTAGETQYF.

The V and J genes are TRBV7-8 and TRBJ2-7, with 9 bases fitting TRBD2. In germline, CDR1 is SGHVS, CDR2 FQNEAQ. CDR3 length: 15 amino acids. Germline trimming cut 1 base from V and 7 bases from J; bases unmatched to any gene: 8. This chain's CDR3 is CASSLVTSGSLEQYF. CDR3 nucleotides: TGTGCCAGCAGCTTAGTGACTAGCGGAAGTCTGGAGCAGTACTTC.

The gene calls are TRBV28 and TRBJ2-7, with 16 bases identical to TRBD2. The CDR3 sequence is 18 residues long. Germline CDR1 reads MDHEN; CDR2 reads SYDVKM. Trimming took 7 bases from V and 1 from J; bases not matched to a gene: 10. The CDR3 loop is CASNTGGLAGGISYEQYF. The CDR3 DNA reads TGTGCCAGCAATACCGGGGGACTAGCGGGAGGGATTTCCTACGAGCAGTACTTC.

The chain is built from TRBV27 and TRBJ2-5, with 13 bases that match TRBD2. From germline, CDR1 is MNHEY and CDR2 SMNVEV (reference sequence). The CDR3 covers 18 residues. Germline trimming cut 6 bases from V and 5 bases from J; bases unmatched to any gene: 15. The CDR3 reads CASRPPPGLAGFLETQYF. CDR3 sequence (DNA): TGTGCCAGCAGACCCCCACCGGGACTAGCGGGATTTTTGGAGACCCAGTACTTC.

This chain connects TRBV25-1 to TRBJ2-5; 7 bases line up with TRBD2. V shed 2 bases, J shed 5 bases, and the junction held 2 bases outside the gene matches. The CDR3 loop spans 13 amino acids. Germline loops: CDR1 MGHDK, CDR2 SYGVNS. The CDR3 loop is CASSEAGVETQYF. CDR3 DNA sequence: TGTGCCAGCAGTGAAGCGGGAGTGGAGACCCAGTACTTC.

The genes are TRBV18 and TRBJ1-2; 7 bases are shared with TRBD1. This CDR3 contains 13 residues. With V trimmed by 2 bases and J by 8 bases, 5 bases remained unmatched. Germline CDR1 and CDR2: KGHSH and LQKENI. The CDR3 here is CASSPDREYGYTF. CDR3 coding DNA: TGTGCCAGCTCACCAGACAGGGAGTACGGCTACACCTTC.

Remarks on this clone: Other DNA variants within this sample encode the same CDR3. The DNA for the CDR3 is TGTGCCAGTAGTATCCCCGGCTCTGGGGCCAACGTCCTGACTTTC. Translation gives CASSIPGSGANVLTF. V gene TRBV19 combines with J gene TRBJ2-6; the D is unclear. The CDR3 contains 15 residues. V lost 3 bases and J lost 0, with 6 bases in between. In germline, CDR1 is LNHDA, CDR2 SQIVND (reference sequence).

The CDR3 DNA follows: TGTGCCAGCAGCTTTGGGGGGACGATCTACGAGCAGTACTTC. Protein product: CASSFGGTIYEQYF. The V gene is TRBV5-6, the J gene TRBJ2-7; a weak D match, TRBD2 (6 bases). The CDR3 has 14 residues. The V and J ends lost 2 bases and 3 bases respectively, with 12 bases between them. CDR1 and CDR2 (germline): SGHDT, YYEEEE.

Concerning this clone: This sample includes further DNA sequences coding for the same CDR3. The DNA for the CDR3 is TGTGCCAGCAGCCAAGGGGGGGGCGGGAGGGGCTCCTACAATGAGCAGTTCTTC. Its translation is CASSQGGGGRGSYNEQFF. The chain has TRBV4-2 and TRBJ2-1; 9 positions match TRBD2. Germline V gene data show CDR1 as LGHNA and CDR2 as YNFKEQ. The CDR3 runs to 18 residues. Trimming removed 1 base from V and 0 bases from J; junction bases left unmatched: 7.

The chain has TRBV19 and TRBJ2-3, with D possibly being TRBD2 (5 bases). Germline V lookup: CDR1 LNHDA, CDR2 SQIVND (reference sequence). The V end lost 7 bases, the J end lost 3 bases, and 8 bases lay between the germline ends. The CDR3 has 12 amino acids. In DNA form, the CDR3 reads TGTGCCAGTAATGAGGGAACAGATACGCAGTATTTT. Protein product: CASNEGTDTQYF.

The J gene is TRBJ2-5, the V gene TRBV30, with 10 nucleotides matching TRBD2. The CDR3 totals 14 residues. The ends lost 0 bases at V and 4 bases at J; junction bases unmatched: 2. Germline-derived CDR1 and CDR2 are GTSNPN and SVGIG (reference sequence). DNA of the CDR3: TGTGCCTGGAGTGTACGACTAGCGGGAGAGACCCAGTACTTC. Its protein product is CAWSVRLAGETQYF.

The chain recombines TRBV5-1 with TRBJ2-7; 9 nucleotides align to TRBD1. The junction had 9 bases not matched to a gene; V was cut back by 0 bases and J by 5 bases. The length of the CDR3 is 16 residues. Germline values: CDR1 SGHRS, CDR2 YFSETQ. CDR3: CASSLALWTGDHEQYF. The CDR3 bases are TGCGCCAGCAGCTTGGCCTTGTGGACAGGGGACCACGAGCAGTACTTC.

This clone turned up a few times. The rearrangement uses TRBV2 and TRBJ1-1, with D possibly matching TRBD1 (6 bases). Germline CDR1 reads SNHLY; CDR2 reads FYNNEI. V was cut by 8 bases and J by 0 bases, with 13 bases left in between. This CDR3 is 14 amino acids long. CDR3 sequence: CASHRVLMNTEAFF. CDR3 DNA: TGTGCCAGCCACAGGGTCCTCATGAACACTGAAGCTTTCTTT.

The chain is built from TRBV2 and TRBJ2-1, with 8 bases matching TRBD2. The CDR3 is 13 residues long. Germline values: CDR1 SNHLY, CDR2 FYNNEI. Trimming at V came to 5 bases and at J to 7 bases, leaving 4 bases not matched to a gene. This CDR3 reads CASSREGRNEQFF. The CDR3 nucleotides are TGTGCCAGCAGTCGGGAGGGCCGTAATGAGCAGTTCTTC.

This clone was picked up one time. The rearrangement links TRBV4-2 to TRBJ2-2; TRBD1 agrees at 8 bases. This CDR3 has 18 amino acids. In germline, CDR1 is LGHNA, CDR2 YNFKEQ. After removal of 3 bases from V and 2 bases from J, the junction contained 11 bases not matched to a gene. DNA for the CDR3: TGTGCCAGCAGCCATAGTCAGGGGGCTGTTACTAACACCGGGGAGCTGTTTTTT. Translating it yields CASSHSQGAVTNTGELFF.

This rearrangement joins TRBV6-5 to TRBJ1-6; D remains ambiguous. Per the germline V gene, CDR1 is MNHEY and CDR2 is SVGAGI. The CDR3 is made up of 14 amino acids. V gave up 6 bases and J gave up 8 bases, with 14 bases separating them. The CDR3 here is CASSLVRFYSPLHF. Written as DNA, the CDR3 is TGTGCCAGCAGCCTGGTGCGCTTTTATTCACCCCTCCACTTT.